A selection of T cell receptor beta chains follows, all from one sample in a study of cytomegalovirus exposure and HLA in healthy donors. Assay used: immunoSEQ multiplex PCR; TCRdb lists only in-frame clones, some missing. The sample holds 150,000 to 200,000 clones, approximately 82% seen once. Sequences were obtained from PBMCs. The receptors come from a young woman in good health and CMV-seropositive. CDR3s include the opening cysteine and the closing phenylalanine or tryptophan. D genes are given only for firm matches. Part of the rows lack a size; the others show once, few, many or a class for expanded clones.

d_call	v_call	j_call	clone_size	cdr3_nt	cdr3_aa
.	TRBV18	TRBJ2-1	.	TGTGCCAGCTCAACCGGCGGGAATGAGCAGTTCTTC	CASSTGGNEQFF
.	TRBV30	TRBJ1-2	.	TGTGCCTGGAGCCCAAGCCGGGGCTATGGCTACACCTTC	CAWSPSRGYGYTF
.	TRBV9	TRBJ1-6	.	TGTGCCAGCAGCCGCCCAGATAATTCACCCCTCCACTTT	CASSRPDNSPLHF
.	TRBV19	TRBJ1-2	.	TGTGCCAGTAGTAAGGCGAACCAGGGGAATTTCTATGGCTACACCTTC	CASSKANQGNFYGYTF
TRBD2	TRBV11-1	TRBJ2-5	.	TGTGCCAGCAGCTCTCTAGCGGGGGCCAGCCAAGAGACCCAGTACTTC	CASSSLAGASQETQYF
.	TRBV6-5	TRBJ1-5	.	TGTGCCAGCAGTTACTCAACTGATCAGCCCCAGCATTTT	CASSYSTDQPQHF
.	TRBV28	TRBJ2-7	.	TGTGCCAGCAGTTCGACAGCAGGGAAGGGTGCCGAGCAGTACTTC	CASSSTAGKGAEQYF
TRBD1	TRBV2	TRBJ1-1	.	TGTGCCAGCAGTGAACTTCAAACAGGGGACGCTGAAGCTTTCTTT	CASSELQTGDAEAFF
TRBD2	TRBV5-4	TRBJ2-4	.	TGTGCCAGCAGCTTGGGTCTAGCGGGGGGGGAAAACATTCAGTACTTC	CASSLGLAGGENIQYF
TRBD1	TRBV5-6	TRBJ2-1	once	TGTGCCAGCAGGGGACAGGGGGGTAGCAATGAGCAGTTCTTC	CASRGQGGSNEQFF
TRBD2	TRBV4-2	TRBJ2-1	.	TGTGCCAGCAGCCGCAGACTAGCGGACAATGAGCAGTTCTTC	CASSRRLADNEQFF
TRBD1	TRBV5-4	TRBJ2-5	.	TGTGCCAGCAGCTCCCACCGACAGGGTGACCAAGAGACCCAGTACTTC	CASSSHRQGDQETQYF
TRBD2	TRBV6-1	TRBJ2-5	.	TGTGCCAGCAGTGAAGCCGGGACTAGCGGGGGGCCACAAGAGACCCAGTACTTC	CASSEAGTSGGPQETQYF
.	TRBV7-9	TRBJ2-2	once	TGTGCCAGCAGCGGGTCCGTGGGGGCCACCGGGGAGCTGTTTTTT	CASSGSVGATGELFF
.	TRBV6-5	TRBJ2-2	.	TGTGCCAGCAGTTACATAGGAGGGGATCCCGGGGAGCTGTTTTTT	CASSYIGGDPGELFF
TRBD1	TRBV7-3	TRBJ2-2	.	TGTGCCAGCAGCTTTGGGGCAGGGGGTGGGGAGCTGTTTTTT	CASSFGAGGGELFF
TRBD1	TRBV30	TRBJ1-1	.	TGTGCCGGCTACGACAGGGGGCCGAACACTGAAGCTTTCTTT	CAGYDRGPNTEAFF
.	TRBV9	TRBJ1-6	.	TGTGCCAGCAGCGCGAGCGACACCAGGGGTTCACCCCTCCACTTT	CASSASDTRGSPLHF
.	TRBV19	TRBJ1-1	.	TGTGCCAGTTCAGACATGAACACTGAAGCTTTCTTT	CASSDMNTEAFF
.	TRBV30	TRBJ2-1	.	TGTGCCTGGAGCACATCACTAGTTTTGTTCTTC	CAWSTSLVLFF
.	TRBV11-1	TRBJ1-1	.	TGTGCCAGCAGCCCAGAGTTTTCCACAGGGAACACTGAAGCTTTCTTT	CASSPEFSTGNTEAFF
.	TRBV7-3	TRBJ1-1	.	TGTGCCAGCAGCTTGACCGGGGGGAGGGGTAGAGGAGACACTGAAGCTTTCTTT	CASSLTGGRGRGDTEAFF
.	TRBV6-1	TRBJ2-5	.	TGTGCCAGCAGTGAAGCTCAGCGGGTCCTGAGGGAGACCCAGTACTTC	CASSEAQRVLRETQYF
.	TRBV25-1	TRBJ1-2	.	TGTGCCAGCAGTGCCCTCGGGAAGGCCGAAGTCGGGGGCTACACCTTC	CASSALGKAEVGGYTF
TRBD1	TRBV2	TRBJ2-1	.	TGTGCCTATAGGGTACAGGGGTACAATGAGCAGTTCTTC	CAYRVQGYNEQFF
.	TRBV23-1	TRBJ1-5	.	TGCGCCCCATTAGGGGGGGTCGGGTCCCATGGCAATCAGCCCCAGCATTTT	CAPLGGVGSHGNQPQHF
.	TRBV6-6	TRBJ2-1	.	TGTGCCAGCGGAGATAGTGAGTCCAATGAGCAGTTCTTC	CASGDSESNEQFF
TRBD1	TRBV6-6	TRBJ1-2	.	TGTGCCAGCAGTCCTTCAAGGACAGGGACAAATGGCTACACCTTC	CASSPSRTGTNGYTF
.	TRBV7-3	TRBJ2-2	.	TGTGCCAGCAGCCCATTCATCGGGGGGAACACCGGGGAGCTGTTTTTT	CASSPFIGGNTGELFF
.	TRBV29-1	TRBJ2-7	.	TGCAGCGTTGGGTCGTCGGGGTACGAGCAGTACTTC	CSVGSSGYEQYF
TRBD1	TRBV19	TRBJ2-2	.	TGTGCCAGTAGACGACAGGGCACGAACACCGGGGAGCTGTTTTTT	CASRRQGTNTGELFF
.	TRBV13	TRBJ1-1	once	TGTGCCAGCAGCTGGACGGGGGAAGCTTTCTTT	CASSWTGEAFF
.	TRBV4-1	TRBJ1-1	.	TGCGCCAGCAGCCATATGGGGAGAGCTGAAGCTTTCTTT	CASSHMGRAEAFF
TRBD1	TRBV7-2	TRBJ2-7	.	TGTGCCAGCGGGACAGGGGTATACGAGCAGTACTTC	CASGTGVYEQYF
TRBD1	TRBV7-9	TRBJ1-4	.	TGTGCCAGCAGACCCCTCCGACAGGGGGGTGAAAAACTGTTTTTT	CASRPLRQGGEKLFF
TRBD1	TRBV18	TRBJ1-3	.	TGTGCCAGCTCACCCTCACAGGGGAGAGACGGAAACACCATATATTTT	CASSPSQGRDGNTIYF
TRBD1	TRBV15	TRBJ2-5	few	TGTGCCACCAGCAGACTGGGACAGGGAAAAAGTCAAGAGACCCAGTACTTC	CATSRLGQGKSQETQYF
.	TRBV4-1	TRBJ2-3	.	TGCGCCAGCAGCCAAGATGGGCTTCTCACAGATACGCAGTATTTT	CASSQDGLLTDTQYF
.	TRBV7-2	TRBJ1-2	.	TGTGCCAGCAGCTTATGGCAGGGTCATGGCTACACCTTC	CASSLWQGHGYTF
TRBD2	TRBV30	TRBJ2-3	.	TGTGCCTGGAGTGTGGGACTAGCGGGGACTAGCACAGATACGCAGTATTTT	CAWSVGLAGTSTDTQYF
TRBD2	TRBV4-3	TRBJ2-3	.	TGCGCCAGCAGCCAAGGCGGACTAGCGGGGGACCTACGTGGCACAGATACGCAGTATTTT	CASSQGGLAGDLRGTDTQYF
.	TRBV4-2	TRBJ2-3	.	TGTGCCAGCAGCCAAGAGGGCGGGCGGGGAAGCACAGATACGCAGTATTTT	CASSQEGGRGSTDTQYF
.	TRBV5-4	TRBJ1-2	.	TGTGCCAGCAGCAACGAGAGAGCTTATGGCTACACCTTC	CASSNERAYGYTF
.	TRBV6-6	TRBJ1-1	.	TGTGCCAGCAGTTACCTTAAGAACACTGAAGCTTTCTTT	CASSYLKNTEAFF
.	TRBV19	TRBJ1-2	.	TGTGCCAGTAGTATTATGCCCCCGCGAGATGGCTACACCTTC	CASSIMPPRDGYTF
TRBD1	TRBV19	TRBJ1-4	.	TGTGCCAGTAGTACACCAAACAGGGGGAATGAAAAACTGTTTTTT	CASSTPNRGNEKLFF
TRBD2	TRBV4-1	TRBJ2-7	.	TGCGCCAGCAGCCAGACTAGCGGGGGGTACAGGAGTGGGTCCTACGAGCAGTACTTC	CASSQTSGGYRSGSYEQYF
TRBD1	TRBV29-1	TRBJ2-7	few	TGCAGCGGGACAGGGGGGACTTACGAGCAGTACTTC	CSGTGGTYEQYF
.	TRBV6-1	TRBJ1-6	.	TGTGCCAGCAGTCTAGCAACAAGGCTTAATTCACCCCTCCACTTT	CASSLATRLNSPLHF
.	TRBV15	TRBJ1-6	few	TGTGCCACCAGCAGAGTTGAACTAGGGTCACCCCTCCACTTT	CATSRVELGSPLHF
TRBD2	TRBV9	TRBJ2-2	.	TGTGCCAGCAGCGCTAGCGGGGGGGCTGACACCGGGGAGCTGTTTTTT	CASSASGGADTGELFF
.	TRBV7-7	TRBJ2-2	.	TGTGCCAGCAGCTTAGGGGCAGGGGAAGGAATCGGGGAGCTGTTTTTT	CASSLGAGEGIGELFF
.	TRBV18	TRBJ1-2	.	TGTGCCAGCTCACCACTGGGCCAGGATGGCTACACCTTC	CASSPLGQDGYTF
TRBD1	TRBV25-1	TRBJ2-2	.	TGTGCCGTAGGGGGCGTGGGGGTGACCGGGGAGCTGTTTTTT	CAVGGVGVTGELFF
TRBD2	TRBV7-2	TRBJ2-1	.	TGTGCCAGCAGCGCCAGCGGGATCCACAATGAGCAGTTCTTC	CASSASGIHNEQFF
.	TRBV7-8	TRBJ1-2	.	TGTGCCAGCAGCAAACGACAGGACTACTATGGCTACACCTTC	CASSKRQDYYGYTF
TRBD2	TRBV14	TRBJ2-3	.	TGTGCCAGCAGCCAAGAGCGGGGGAGGGATACGCAGTATTTT	CASSQERGRDTQYF
.	TRBV10-1	TRBJ1-2	.	TGCGCCAGCAGTGAGTCGCAAGGGGGACACCTCTTTGGCTACACCTTC	CASSESQGGHLFGYTF
TRBD1	TRBV7-2	TRBJ2-5	.	TGTGCCAGCAGCCCCAGGGACAGGACAACCTCACCGACCCAGTACTTC	CASSPRDRTTSPTQYF
TRBD2	TRBV7-3	TRBJ2-3	.	TGTGCCAGCAGCATACTAGCGGGGGCAGATACGCAGTATTTT	CASSILAGADTQYF